This TCR beta chain came from a study of cytomegalovirus exposure and HLA in healthy donors. As regards this clone: The target antigen is unknown.

The study drew the donors from its roughly 130-subject validation cohort, separate from the approximately 690-subject first cohort. The CDR3 extends over 17 amino acids. J lost 2 bases, V lost 6 bases, and 11 bases had no gene match. The assay was immunoSEQ multiplex PCR, and TCRdb's table has in-frame clones only and misses some. Of roughly 75,000 clones detected, 94% appear once; the ten largest clones hold approximately 3.6%. Study results and caveats: It was about 150 TCR beta chains that were listed as cytomegalovirus-associated.

The specimen was PBMCs. This TCR was sampled from a woman in her late teens or twenties in good health and CMV-seropositive. This chain connects TRBV5-3 to TRBJ2-3; TRBD2 matches at 11 bases. TRBV5-3 counts as an open reading frame of uncertain function. In nucleotides, the CDR3 is TGTGCCAGAAACCTACCGGGACTAGCGGAGGCCACAGATACGCAGTATTTT. This codes for CARNLPGLAEATDTQYF.